The clone carrying this T cell receptor (beta chain) was picked up one time. Its cognate antigen is unknown. The sample comes from a study of cytomegalovirus exposure and HLA in healthy donors. Regarding the study as a whole: Reportedly, TCR beta sequences accurately predicted HLA-A and HLA-B alleles in most subjects. TCR beta chains associated with HLA were, in a later analysis, more clonally expanded than equally common others.

The primer mix had 60 Vbeta and 13 Jbeta primers. The data were produced by immunoSEQ multiplex PCR, yet TCRdb's version contains in-frame clones alone and is incomplete. The top ten clones hold roughly 1.9% of a sample with over 200,000 clones, about 70% of them seen once. This CDR3 region has 16 residues. Trimming took 3 bases from V and 7 from J; bases not matched to a gene: 14. CDR1 SGDLS and CDR2 YYNGEE come from the germline V gene. This TCR was sampled from a woman in her 30s in good health and CMV-seronegative. Sequencing used PBMCs. The genes are TRBV9 and TRBJ1-2; 8 nucleotides align to TRBD1. Written as DNA, the CDR3 is TGTGCCAGCAGCGCACAGGGGGGGCAAAGGCTCGGTGGCTACACCTTC. This translates into CASSAQGGQRLGGYTF.